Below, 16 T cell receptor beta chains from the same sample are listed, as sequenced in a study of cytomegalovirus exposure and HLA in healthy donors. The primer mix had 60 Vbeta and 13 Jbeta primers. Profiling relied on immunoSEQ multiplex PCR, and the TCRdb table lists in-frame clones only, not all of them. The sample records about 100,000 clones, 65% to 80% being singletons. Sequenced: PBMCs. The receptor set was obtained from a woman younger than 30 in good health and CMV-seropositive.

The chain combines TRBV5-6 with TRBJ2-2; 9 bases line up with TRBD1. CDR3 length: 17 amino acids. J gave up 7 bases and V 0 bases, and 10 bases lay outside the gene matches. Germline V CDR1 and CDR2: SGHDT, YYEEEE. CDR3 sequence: CASSLGTTGGNVGELFF. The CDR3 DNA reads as TGTGCCAGCAGCTTGGGGACGACAGGGGGGAATGTCGGGGAGCTGTTTTTT.

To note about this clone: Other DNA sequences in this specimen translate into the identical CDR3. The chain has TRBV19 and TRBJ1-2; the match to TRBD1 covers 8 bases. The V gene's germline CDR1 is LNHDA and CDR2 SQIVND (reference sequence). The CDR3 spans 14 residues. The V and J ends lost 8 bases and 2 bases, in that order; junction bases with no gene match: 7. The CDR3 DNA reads TGTGCCAGTGGCGACAGGGGCAGGAACTATGGCTACACCTTC. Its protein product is CASGDRGRNYGYTF.

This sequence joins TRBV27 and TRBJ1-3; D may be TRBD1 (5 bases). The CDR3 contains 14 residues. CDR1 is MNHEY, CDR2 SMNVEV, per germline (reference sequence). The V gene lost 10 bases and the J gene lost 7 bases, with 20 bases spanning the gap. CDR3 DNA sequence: TGTGCCATTCTGGTAGGAGGGGAAGGGAACACCATATATTTT. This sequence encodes CAILVGGEGNTIYF.

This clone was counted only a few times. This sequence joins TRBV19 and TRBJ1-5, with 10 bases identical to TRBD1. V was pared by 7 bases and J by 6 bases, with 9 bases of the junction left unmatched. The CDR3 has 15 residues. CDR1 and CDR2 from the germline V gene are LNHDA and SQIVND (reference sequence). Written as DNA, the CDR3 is TGTGCCAGTACCTCCCGGGACAGGGGCACTCAGCCCCAGCATTTT. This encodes CASTSRDRGTQPQHF.

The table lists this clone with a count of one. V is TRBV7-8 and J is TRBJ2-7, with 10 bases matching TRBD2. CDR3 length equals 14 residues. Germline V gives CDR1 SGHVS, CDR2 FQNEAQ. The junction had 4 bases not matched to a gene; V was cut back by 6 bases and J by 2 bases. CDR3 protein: CASSIAGGTYEQYF. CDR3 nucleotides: TGTGCCAGCAGTATAGCGGGAGGAACCTACGAGCAGTACTTC.

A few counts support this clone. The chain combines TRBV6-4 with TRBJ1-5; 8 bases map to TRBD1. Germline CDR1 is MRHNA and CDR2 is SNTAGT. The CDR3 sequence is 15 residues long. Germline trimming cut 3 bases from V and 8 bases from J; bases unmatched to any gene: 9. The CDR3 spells CASSDVDRGCEPQHF. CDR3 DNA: TGTGCCAGCAGTGATGTCGACAGGGGATGTGAGCCCCAGCATTTT.

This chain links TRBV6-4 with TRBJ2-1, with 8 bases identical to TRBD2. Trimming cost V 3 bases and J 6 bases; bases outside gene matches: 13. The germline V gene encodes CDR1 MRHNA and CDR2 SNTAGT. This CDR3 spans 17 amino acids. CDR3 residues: CASSESRTGGPANEQFF. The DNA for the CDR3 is TGTGCCAGCAGTGAAAGTAGAACGGGAGGGCCCGCCAATGAGCAGTTCTTC.

CDR3 protein: CASRPIGDSAEAFF. CDR3 nucleotides: TGTGCCAGCAGACCGATTGGGGACAGCGCTGAAGCTTTCTTT. The chain is built from TRBV6-1 and TRBJ1-1, with 7 bases fitting TRBD1. The CDR3 has 14 amino acids. Germline lookup yields CDR1 MNHNS and CDR2 SASEGT. Trimming removed 6 bases from V and 6 bases from J; junction bases left unmatched: 10.

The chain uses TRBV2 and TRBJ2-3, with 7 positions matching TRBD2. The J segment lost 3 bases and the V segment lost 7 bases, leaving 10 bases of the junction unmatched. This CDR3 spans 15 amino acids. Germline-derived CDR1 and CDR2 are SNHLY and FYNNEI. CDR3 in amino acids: CASMSGDSRTDTQYF. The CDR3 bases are TGTGCCAGCATGAGCGGGGATTCAAGGACAGATACGCAGTATTTT.

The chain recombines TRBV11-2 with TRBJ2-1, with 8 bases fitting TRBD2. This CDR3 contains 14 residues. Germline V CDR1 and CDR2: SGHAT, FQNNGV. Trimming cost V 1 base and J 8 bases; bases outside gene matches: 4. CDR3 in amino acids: CASSLAGGVHEQFF. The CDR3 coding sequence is TGTGCCAGCAGCTTAGCGGGAGGGGTTCATGAGCAGTTCTTC.

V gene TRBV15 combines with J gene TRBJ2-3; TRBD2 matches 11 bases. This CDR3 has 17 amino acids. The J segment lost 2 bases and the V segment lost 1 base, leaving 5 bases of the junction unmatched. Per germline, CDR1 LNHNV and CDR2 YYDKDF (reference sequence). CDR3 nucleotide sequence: TGTGCCACCAGCAGAGCCTCTAGCGGGGGGATCACAGATACGCAGTATTTT. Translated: CATSRASSGGITDTQYF.

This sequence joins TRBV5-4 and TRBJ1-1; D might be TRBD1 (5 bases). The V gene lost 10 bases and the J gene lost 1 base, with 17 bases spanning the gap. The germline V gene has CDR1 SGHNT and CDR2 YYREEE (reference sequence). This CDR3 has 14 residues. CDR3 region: CAPGPGGANTEAFF. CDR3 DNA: TGTGCCCCAGGTCCCGGAGGGGCGAACACTGAAGCTTTCTTT.

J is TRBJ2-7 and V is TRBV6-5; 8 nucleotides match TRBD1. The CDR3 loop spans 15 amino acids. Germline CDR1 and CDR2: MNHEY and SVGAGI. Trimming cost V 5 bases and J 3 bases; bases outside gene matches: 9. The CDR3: CASSPGGQVVYEQYF. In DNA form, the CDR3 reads TGTGCCAGCAGTCCCGGGGGACAGGTCGTCTACGAGCAGTACTTC.

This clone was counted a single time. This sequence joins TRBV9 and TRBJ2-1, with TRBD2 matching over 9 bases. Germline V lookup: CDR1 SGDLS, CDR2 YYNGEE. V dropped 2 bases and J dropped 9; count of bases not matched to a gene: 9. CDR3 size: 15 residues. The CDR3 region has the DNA TGTGCCAGCAGCGTTTCTGCGGGGGGGCCGCCTGAGCAGTTCTTC. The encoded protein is CASSVSAGGPPEQFF.

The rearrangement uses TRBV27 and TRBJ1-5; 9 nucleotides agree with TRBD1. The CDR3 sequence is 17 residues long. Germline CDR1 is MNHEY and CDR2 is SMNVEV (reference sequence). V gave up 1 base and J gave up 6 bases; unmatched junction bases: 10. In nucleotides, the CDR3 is TGTGCCAGCAGTTTATTCGGACCACAGGGGGCGGTTCAGCCCCAGCATTTT. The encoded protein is CASSLFGPQGAVQPQHF.

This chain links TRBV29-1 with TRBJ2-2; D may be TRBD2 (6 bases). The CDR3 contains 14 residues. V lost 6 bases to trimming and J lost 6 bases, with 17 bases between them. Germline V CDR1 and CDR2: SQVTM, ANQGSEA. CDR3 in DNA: TGCAGCGTCTCCAACTCTTGGGGGGCCGGGGAGCTGTTTTTT. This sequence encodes CSVSNSWGAGELFF.